This TCR beta chain stems from a study of shared clonotypes between healthy human individuals. The wider study: Donor composition was two women and a few men, aged 18 to 49.

Assay runs were performed at deep level. TCRdb's table, derived via immunoSEQ multiplex PCR, lists solely in-frame clones and lacks some. The table lists 2.3 million or so clones, 90% to 95% of them singletons, with about 0.37% in the top ten. Germline V lookup: CDR1 SGHTA, CDR2 FQGNSA. The CDR3 is made up of 17 amino acids. The junction had 14 bases not matched to a gene; V was cut back by 3 bases and J by 7 bases. There were no recent acute infections or vaccinations among the donors, who were healthy HIV-negative adults. The chain carries TRBV7-2 and TRBJ1-4; 7 nucleotides agree with TRBD1. The sample consisted of naive CD4+ T cells from PBMCs. The subset denotes: CD45RA+ positively selected. The TCR comes from a young man in good health. Some clones in this sample may be carry-over from other donors' samples. This chain's CDR3 is CASSFDREAGVGEKLFF. In DNA form, the CDR3 reads TGTGCCAGCAGCTTTGACAGGGAGGCTGGTGTTGGTGAAAAACTGTTTTTT. Looking up the rest from reference TRBV7-2 and TRBJ1-4 gives the full variable domain: GAGVSQSPSNKVTEKGKDVELRCDPISGHTALYWYRQSLGQGLEFLIYFQGNSAPDKSGLPSDRFSAERTGGSVSTLTIQRTQQEDSAVYLCASSFDREAGVGEKLFFGSGTQLSVL.